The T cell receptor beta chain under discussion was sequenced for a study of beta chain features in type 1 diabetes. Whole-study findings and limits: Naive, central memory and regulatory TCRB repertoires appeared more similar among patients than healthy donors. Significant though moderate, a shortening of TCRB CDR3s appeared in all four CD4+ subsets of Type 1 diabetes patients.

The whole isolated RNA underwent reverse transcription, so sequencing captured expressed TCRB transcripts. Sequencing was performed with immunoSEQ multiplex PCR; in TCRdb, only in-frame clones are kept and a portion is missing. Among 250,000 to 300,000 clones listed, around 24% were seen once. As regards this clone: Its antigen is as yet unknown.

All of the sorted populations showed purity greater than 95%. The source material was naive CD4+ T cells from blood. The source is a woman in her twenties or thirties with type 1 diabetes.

DNA for the CDR3: TGCAGCGTTGAAGGGACAGCCTATGGCTACACCTTC. Its translation: CSVEGTAYGYTF. This rearrangement joins TRBV29-1 to TRBJ1-2, with TRBD1 as a possible D gene (6 bases). CDR3 size: 12 residues. Germline V gene lookup returns CDR1 SQVTM and CDR2 ANQGSEA. V lost 1 base and J lost 4, with 7 bases in between.